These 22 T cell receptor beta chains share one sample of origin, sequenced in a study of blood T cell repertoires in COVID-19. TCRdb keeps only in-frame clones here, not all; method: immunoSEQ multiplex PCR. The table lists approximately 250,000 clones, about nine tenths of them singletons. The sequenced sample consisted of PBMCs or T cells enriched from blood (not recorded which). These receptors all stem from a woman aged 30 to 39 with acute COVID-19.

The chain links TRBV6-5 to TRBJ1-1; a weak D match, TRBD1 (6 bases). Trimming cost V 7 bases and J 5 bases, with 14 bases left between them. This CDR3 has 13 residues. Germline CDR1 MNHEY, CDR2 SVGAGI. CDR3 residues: CASTKLTGTEAFF. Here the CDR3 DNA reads TGTGCCAGCACCAAGCTCACAGGGACTGAAGCTTTCTTT.

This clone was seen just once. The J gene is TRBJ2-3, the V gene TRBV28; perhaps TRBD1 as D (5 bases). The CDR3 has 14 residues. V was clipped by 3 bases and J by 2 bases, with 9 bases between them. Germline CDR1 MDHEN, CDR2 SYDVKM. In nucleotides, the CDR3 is TGTGCCAGCAGTTTTGACAGAAACACAGATACGCAGTATTTT. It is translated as CASSFDRNTDTQYF.

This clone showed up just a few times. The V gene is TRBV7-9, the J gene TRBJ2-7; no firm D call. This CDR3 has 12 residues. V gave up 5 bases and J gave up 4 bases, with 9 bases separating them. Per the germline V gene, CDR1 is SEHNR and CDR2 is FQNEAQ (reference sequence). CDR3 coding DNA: TGTGCCAGCAGCCTTAATTTGTACGAGCAGTACTTC. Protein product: CASSLNLYEQYF.

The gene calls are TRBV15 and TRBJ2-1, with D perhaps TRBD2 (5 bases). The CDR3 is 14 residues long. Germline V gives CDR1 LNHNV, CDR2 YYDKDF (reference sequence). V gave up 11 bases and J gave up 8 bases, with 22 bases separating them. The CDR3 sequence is CAWVPRRRPHEQFF. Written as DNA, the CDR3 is TGTGCCTGGGTCCCAAGAAGGAGGCCCCATGAGCAGTTCTTC.

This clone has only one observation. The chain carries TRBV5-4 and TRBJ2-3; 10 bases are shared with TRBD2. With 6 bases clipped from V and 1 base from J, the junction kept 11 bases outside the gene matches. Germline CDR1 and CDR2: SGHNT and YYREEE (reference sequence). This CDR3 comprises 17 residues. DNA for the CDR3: TGTGCCAGCACCCACCGAAGAGGACTAGCGGGCACAGATACGCAGTATTTT. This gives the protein CASTHRRGLAGTDTQYF.

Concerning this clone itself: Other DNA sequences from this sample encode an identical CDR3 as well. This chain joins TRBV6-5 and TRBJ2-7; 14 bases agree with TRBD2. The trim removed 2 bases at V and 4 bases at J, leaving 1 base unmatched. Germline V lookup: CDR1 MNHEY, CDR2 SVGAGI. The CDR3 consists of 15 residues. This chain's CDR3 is CASSYGTSGSYEQYF. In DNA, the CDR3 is TGTGCCAGCAGTTACGGGACTAGCGGGAGTTACGAGCAGTACTTC.

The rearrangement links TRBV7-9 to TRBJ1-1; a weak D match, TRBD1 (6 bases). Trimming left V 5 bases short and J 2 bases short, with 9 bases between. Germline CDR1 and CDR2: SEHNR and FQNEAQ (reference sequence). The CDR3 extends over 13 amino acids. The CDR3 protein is CASSQDSNTEAFF. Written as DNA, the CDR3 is TGTGCCAGCAGCCAGGACAGTAACACTGAAGCTTTCTTT.

CDR3 sequence: CASSLSGQTFEAFF. CDR3 nucleotide sequence: TGTGCCAGCAGCTTGTCGGGACAGACCTTTGAAGCTTTCTTT. J is TRBJ1-1 and V is TRBV7-9, with TRBD1 identical over 7 bases. The CDR3 sequence is 14 residues long. Germline CDR1 and CDR2: SEHNR and FQNEAQ (reference sequence). Trimming took 3 bases from V and 7 from J; bases not matched to a gene: 8.

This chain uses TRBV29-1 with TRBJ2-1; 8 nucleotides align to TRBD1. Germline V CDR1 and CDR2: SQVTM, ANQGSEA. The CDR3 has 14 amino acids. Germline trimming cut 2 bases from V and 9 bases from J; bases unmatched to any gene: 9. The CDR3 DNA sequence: TGCAGCGTTGAATTTGGACAGGGCTCTGGTGAGCAGTTCTTC. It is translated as CSVEFGQGSGEQFF.

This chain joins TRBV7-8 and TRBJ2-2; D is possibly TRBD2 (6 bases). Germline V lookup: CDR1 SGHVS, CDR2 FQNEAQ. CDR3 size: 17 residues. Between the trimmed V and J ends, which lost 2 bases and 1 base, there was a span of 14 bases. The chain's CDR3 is CASSLSPGTGNTGELFF. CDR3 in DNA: TGTGCCAGCAGCTTATCTCCCGGGACTGGGAACACCGGGGAGCTGTTTTTT.

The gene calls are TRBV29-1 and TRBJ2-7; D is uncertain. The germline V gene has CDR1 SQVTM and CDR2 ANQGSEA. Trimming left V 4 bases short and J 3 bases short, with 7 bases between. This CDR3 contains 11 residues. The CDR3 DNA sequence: TGCAGCGTTGTTACGGTCTACGAGCAGTACTTC. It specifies CSVVTVYEQYF.

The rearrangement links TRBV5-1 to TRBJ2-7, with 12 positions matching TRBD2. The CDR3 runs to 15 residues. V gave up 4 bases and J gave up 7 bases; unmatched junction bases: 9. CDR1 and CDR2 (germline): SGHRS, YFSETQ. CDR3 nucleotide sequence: TGCGCCAGCAGCCAACGACTAGCGGGAGCGGGGGAGCAGTACTTC. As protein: CASSQRLAGAGEQYF.

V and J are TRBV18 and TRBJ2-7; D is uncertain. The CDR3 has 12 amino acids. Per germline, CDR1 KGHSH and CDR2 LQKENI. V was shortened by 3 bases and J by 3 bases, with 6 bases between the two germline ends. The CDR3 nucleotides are TGTGCCAGCTCACCTAACTTCTACGAGCAGTACTTC. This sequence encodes CASSPNFYEQYF.

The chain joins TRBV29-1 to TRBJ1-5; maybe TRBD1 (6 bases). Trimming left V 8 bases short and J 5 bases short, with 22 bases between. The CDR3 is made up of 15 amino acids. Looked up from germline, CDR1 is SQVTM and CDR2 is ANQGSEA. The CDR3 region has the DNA TGCAGCTGGGGGCCGGCACCTCCCTGGGATCAGCCCCAGCATTTT. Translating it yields CSWGPAPPWDQPQHF.

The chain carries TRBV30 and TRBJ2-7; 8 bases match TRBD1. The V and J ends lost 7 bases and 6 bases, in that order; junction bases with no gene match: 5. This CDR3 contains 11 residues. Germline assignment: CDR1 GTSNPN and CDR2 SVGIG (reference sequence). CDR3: CALDRVREQYF. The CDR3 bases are TGTGCCTTGGACAGGGTCCGCGAGCAGTACTTC.

The CDR3 bases are TGTGCCAGCAGCCTGGACAGGGGACCCTACGAGCAGTACTTC. Residues: CASSLDRGPYEQYF. The rearrangement joins TRBV9 to TRBJ2-7; 9 bases map to TRBD1. The CDR3 extends over 14 amino acids. Germline V gene data show CDR1 as SGDLS and CDR2 as YYNGEE. Losses at the gene ends were 4 bases for V and 2 bases for J; bases not matched to a gene: 4.

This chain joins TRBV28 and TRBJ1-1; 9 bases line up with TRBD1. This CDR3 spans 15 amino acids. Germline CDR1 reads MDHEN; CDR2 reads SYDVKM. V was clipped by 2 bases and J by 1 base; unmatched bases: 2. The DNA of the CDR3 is TGTGCCAGCAGTTTAACAGGGGGCTGGAACACTGAAGCTTTCTTT. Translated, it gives CASSLTGGWNTEAFF.

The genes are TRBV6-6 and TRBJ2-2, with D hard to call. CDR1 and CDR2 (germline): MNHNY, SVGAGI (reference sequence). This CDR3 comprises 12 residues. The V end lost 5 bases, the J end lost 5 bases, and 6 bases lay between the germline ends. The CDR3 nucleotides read TGTGCCAGCAGTCAGCTAACCGGGGAGCTGTTTTTT. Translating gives CASSQLTGELFF.

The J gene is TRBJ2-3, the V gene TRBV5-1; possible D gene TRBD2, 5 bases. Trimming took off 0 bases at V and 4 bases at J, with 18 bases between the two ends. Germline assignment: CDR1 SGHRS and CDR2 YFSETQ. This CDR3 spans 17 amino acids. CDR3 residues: CASSLGGLMGVADTQYF. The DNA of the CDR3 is TGCGCCAGCAGCTTGGGCGGTTTGATGGGAGTGGCAGATACGCAGTATTTT.

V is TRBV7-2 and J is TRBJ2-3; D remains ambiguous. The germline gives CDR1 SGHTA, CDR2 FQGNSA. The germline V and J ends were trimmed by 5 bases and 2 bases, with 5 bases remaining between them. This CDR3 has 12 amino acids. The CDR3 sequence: CASSPFTDTQYF. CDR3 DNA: TGTGCCAGCAGCCCCTTCACAGATACGCAGTATTTT. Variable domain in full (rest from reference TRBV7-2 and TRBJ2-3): GAGVSQSPSNKVTEKGKDVELRCDPISGHTALYWYRQSLGQGLEFLIYFQGNSAPDKSGLPSDRFSAERTGGSVSTLTIQRTQQEDSAVYLCASSPFTDTQYFGPGTRLTVL.

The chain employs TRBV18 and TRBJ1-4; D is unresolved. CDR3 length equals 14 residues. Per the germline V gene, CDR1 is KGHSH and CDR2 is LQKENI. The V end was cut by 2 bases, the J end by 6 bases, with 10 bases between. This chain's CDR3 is CASSPREPDEKLFF. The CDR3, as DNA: TGTGCCAGCTCACCAAGGGAGCCGGATGAAAAACTGTTTTTT.

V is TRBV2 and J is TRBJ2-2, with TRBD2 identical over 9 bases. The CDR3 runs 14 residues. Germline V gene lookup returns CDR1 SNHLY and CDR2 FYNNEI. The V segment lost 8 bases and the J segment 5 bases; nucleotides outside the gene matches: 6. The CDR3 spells CASWRLAGTGELFF. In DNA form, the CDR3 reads TGTGCCAGCTGGAGGCTAGCGGGGACCGGGGAGCTGTTTTTT.